Described below is a single T cell receptor beta chain sequence and its context. Its specific antigen is unknown. Per-nucleotide qualities are absent, and no much larger clonotype sits a single base away. The data derive from a study of long-term antiretroviral therapy in people with HIV (dated by TCRdb to between 2021 and 2024). With respect to the entire study: The earliest samples were collected approximately a decade before the 2015 WHO recommendation for immediate ART, a period when ART was typically delayed until CD4 counts fell. No cross-contamination during QIAcube processing was shown when test extractions of a monoclonal T-cell line were performed alongside approximately 32 polyclonal samples. This retrospective serial study examined whether starting ART and sustained HIV suppression were associated with changes in the composition and diversity of the TRB repertoire in peripheral blood. From fewer than 35 adults with confirmed HIV infection, the cohort provided 150 to 200 cryopreserved PBMC samples, gathered serially across a mean of about six years (range 1-12). About 35% of the 30 participants with HIV were female. On the study overall, not on this receptor specifically: Samples dated from the mid-2000s to the late 2010s, and the ART regimens used may be less effective than current ones. CDR3 length ranges in HIV repertoires were narrower than in controls, and network structure suggested an antigen-experienced repertoire with only a slight naive shift after ART. Because pre-ART samples had limited cell numbers, profiling was done on unsorted PBMC rather than on sorted CD4+ and CD8+ T cells. ART initiation was associated with a significant increase in TRB diversity, but diversity stayed significantly below transplant donor controls even after long-term ART. Since PBMC availability was limited, sequencing covered only the TCR beta chain, with no alpha chain pairing. Expanded TRB clones identified before ART initiation dominated the repertoire across all time points, though the dominance fluctuated and decreased in many PLHIV after ART. Inferences about post-ART repertoire changes were limited because no data were available on ART adherence, viral resistance or therapy changes.

Inclusion was restricted to participants for whom at least one PBMC sample before ART initiation and at least two post-ART samples were available. Every participant with HIV received treatment in the United States of America. Cryopreserved samples of roughly 0.95-10 million PBMC were thawed and washed before DNA extraction. At the time of the earliest PBMC sample, participants with HIV were aged between roughly 20 and 55 years. PBMC samples from each participant spanned 1-4 timepoints before ART initiation and 2-8 timepoints after ART initiation, with a median of 7 samples. Serial HIV viral load, CD4+ T-cell count, ART history and demographic data were obtained for every participant. Genomic DNA was extracted from unsorted PBMC with a Qiagen kit on a QIAcube, processed in batches of 12 samples. Sequences SEHNR (CDR1) and FQNEAQ (CDR2) are obtained from the germline V gene (reference sequence). The germline ends are 18 bases apart after V is trimmed by 1 base and J by 8 bases. The CDR3, from cysteine to phenylalanine, totals 16 residues. The only DNA kept is the CDR3, 48 bases in frame from the first base.

The immunoSEQ hsTCRB v3.0 assay was used at survey level resolution for TRB variable region sequencing. The target sequencing depth for TRB was about 40,000-50,000 T-cell genomes per sample. TRB libraries were pooled and sequenced on an Illumina MiSeq using a v3 150-cycle kit. The authors' pipeline ran thus. Repertoire analysis was performed in R inside a reproducible Nextflow workflow that covered QC, data transformation and analysis. LymphoSeq2, an R package for exploring AIRR-Seq data, was used to implement custom analyses. Four samples that yielded fewer than 5000 total TRB sequences were excluded, so that more than 150 HIV repertoires were analyzed. Of the roughly 180 retained HIV repertoires, approximately 57 were collected before and under 150 after ART initiation. Each repertoire was downsampled to 5000 TRB nucleotide sequences, and summary statistics were averaged across 100 downsampling iterations. The analysis kept only TRB sequences whose CDR3 regions were at least seven amino acids long. Diversity was measured with a Shannon entropy-derived clonality score and the Gini coefficient. In the repertoire networks, any two of the top 5000 CDR3 amino acid sequences were linked whenever the two sequences differed by an edit distance of one. For TRB CDR3 amino acid sequences, antigen specificity groups and MHC restriction were predicted with GLIPH2. CDR3 amino acid sequences were matched against VDJdb and McPAS-TCR to flag known CMV, EBV, HIV or tissue antigen associations. Pre-ART, post-ART and control groups were compared with Wilcoxon signed-rank tests and Holm-Bonferroni correction. The table comes from immuneACCESS by way of TCRdb, which keeps in-frame sequences with V and J called. Part of the clones is missing from these tables; in studies checked, under half for an unresolved V gene and the rest for unknown reasons. V and J calls and clone size follow that table, whereas D and trimming were derived from the DNA. The sample yields some 35,000 clones; about four fifths were counted once. About 6% of the sample comes from the top ten.

The sequencing here drew on unsorted PBMCs, taken 0.6 years after starting antiretroviral therapy. This chain is built from TRBV7-9 and TRBJ1-3; the best D guess is TRBD1, with 5 bases matching. The TCR comes from a man in his late teens or twenties with HIV. The CDR3 reads as follows: CASSLDKGNPQDTIYF. Here is the DNA: TGTGCCAGCAGCTTAGATAAGGGAAACCCACAGGACACCATATATTTT.